Presented here are 25 T cell receptor beta chains from one specimen sequenced in a study of cytomegalovirus exposure and HLA in healthy donors. Primers for the PCR totalled 60 Vbeta and 13 Jbeta. Here immunoSEQ multiplex PCR was the method, and the copy in TCRdb shows in-frame clones only, minus some. The table has 150,000 to 200,000 clones, around 77% seen once. Material for sequencing was PBMCs. All receptors come from a man between 50 and 59 years old in good health and CMV-seropositive.

This clone came up once. The chain's CDR3 is CASNRGWRETQYF. The DNA of the CDR3 is TGTGCCAGCAACCGGGGGTGGCGTGAGACCCAGTACTTC. The chain carries TRBV6-1 and TRBJ2-5, with TRBD2 as a possible D gene (6 bases). CDR3 size: 13 residues. Per germline, CDR1 MNHNS and CDR2 SASEGT. The V and J ends lost 7 bases and 5 bases respectively, with 14 bases between them.

The chain has TRBV10-3 and TRBJ1-2, with a tentative D call TRBD1 (5 bases). V dropped 3 bases and J dropped 2 bases, with 16 bases sitting between them. Germline V gene data show CDR1 as ENHRY and CDR2 as SYGVKD. The CDR3 sequence is 16 residues long. The CDR3 DNA sequence: TGTGCCATCAGTGATCGGAGGGGCGAGGGGAACTATGGCTACACCTTC. Translating gives CAISDRRGEGNYGYTF.

J is TRBJ2-5 and V is TRBV9, with 7 bases fitting TRBD1. Looked up from germline, CDR1 is SGDLS and CDR2 is YYNGEE. The V and J ends lost 3 bases and 1 base, in that order; junction bases with no gene match: 0. The CDR3 length is 13 residues. The CDR3 is CASSAGGQETQYF. Written as DNA, the CDR3 is TGTGCCAGCAGCGCAGGGGGCCAAGAGACCCAGTACTTC.

The rearrangement links TRBV6-5 to TRBJ2-3, with 7 bases fitting TRBD2. J was trimmed by 5 bases and V by 7 bases; bases with no gene match: 6. CDR3 length: 13 residues. Per germline, CDR1 MNHEY and CDR2 SVGAGI. Here the CDR3 reads CASKRAGRDTQYF. The CDR3 bases are TGTGCCAGCAAGAGAGCGGGGAGAGATACGCAGTATTTT.

This clone occurred a few times. The chain recombines TRBV7-2 with TRBJ1-5; 7 bases align to TRBD1. This CDR3 comprises 14 residues. Germline lookup yields CDR1 SGHTA and CDR2 FQGNSA. The V and J ends lost 5 bases and 5 bases, in that order; junction bases with no gene match: 6. DNA of the CDR3: TGTGCCAGCAGCCCGGGACAGACACATCAGCCCCAGCATTTT. Protein product: CASSPGQTHQPQHF.

A single count supports this clone. The V and J genes are TRBV5-4 and TRBJ2-7; 13 nucleotides line up with TRBD2. The CDR3 has 15 residues. Looked up from germline, CDR1 is SGHNT and CDR2 is YYREEE (reference sequence). With 4 bases clipped from V and 6 bases from J, the junction kept 7 bases outside the gene matches. CDR3 region: CASSPGLAGSSEQYF. The CDR3 DNA sequence: TGTGCCAGCAGCCCGGGACTAGCGGGGTCGAGCGAGCAGTACTTC.

This clone was seen just once. The V call is TRBV7-9, the J call TRBJ2-1; no reliable D call. V dropped 4 bases and J dropped 5 bases, with 15 bases sitting between them. This CDR3 comprises 15 residues. CDR1 is SEHNR and CDR2 is FQNEAQ in the germline V gene (reference sequence). The CDR3 DNA follows: TGTGCCAGCAGCTCCTACAGTCTGCTTAACAATGAGCAGTTCTTC. Its translation is CASSSYSLLNNEQFF.

The sample holds one count of this clone. The chain employs TRBV10-3 and TRBJ1-2; D may be TRBD1 (6 bases). CDR3 length equals 16 residues. Germline assignment: CDR1 ENHRY and CDR2 SYGVKD. The V end lost 2 bases, the J end lost 5 bases, and 18 bases lay between the germline ends. The CDR3, as DNA: TGTGCCATCAGTGAGACTACAGGGAGAGCTGTTTATGGCTACACCTTC. It encodes CAISETTGRAVYGYTF.

This chain links TRBV6-5 with TRBJ2-5; TRBD2 matches 10 bases. Germline CDR1 MNHEY, CDR2 SVGAGI. V lost 1 base, J lost 6 bases, and 8 bases stayed unmatched. This CDR3 has 16 residues. This chain's CDR3 is CASSYWSYSGGQTQYF. In nucleotides, the CDR3 is TGTGCCAGCAGTTACTGGAGCTATAGCGGGGGGCAGACCCAGTACTTC.

The chain is built from TRBV4-3 and TRBJ2-2; TRBD2 matches 14 bases. Germline V lookup: CDR1 LGHNA, CDR2 YSLEER. V dropped 4 bases and J dropped 1; count of bases not matched to a gene: 8. This CDR3 has 19 amino acids. CDR3 DNA: TGCGCCAGCAGCCTAATCAGGGGACTAGCGGGGGTGAACACCGGGGAGCTGTTTTTT. Its translation: CASSLIRGLAGVNTGELFF.

The chain is built from TRBV4-1 and TRBJ2-1, with 9 bases identical to TRBD1. The germline gives CDR1 MGHRA, CDR2 YSYEKL. V was pared by 4 bases and J by 2 bases, with 6 bases of the junction left unmatched. The CDR3 has 16 residues. CDR3 DNA: TGCGCCAGCAGCCTGACCGGGACAGGGACCTACAATGAGCAGTTCTTC. The encoded protein is CASSLTGTGTYNEQFF.

This CDR3 reads CSVEDLGTGELHF. The CDR3 DNA sequence: TGCAGCGTTGAAGACCTCGGGACAGGGGAGTTGCATTTT. The J gene is TRBJ1-5, the V gene TRBV29-1; 10 bases fit TRBD1. Germline V gene data show CDR1 as SQVTM and CDR2 as ANQGSEA. The ends lost 0 bases at V and 15 bases at J; junction bases unmatched: 8. This CDR3 contains 13 residues.

This clone came up once. This chain connects TRBV4-3 to TRBJ1-2; no definite D call. CDR1 LGHNA and CDR2 YSLEER come from the germline V gene. The CDR3 runs 14 residues. Trimming removed 4 bases from V and 0 bases from J, with 9 bases in between. The CDR3 DNA sequence: TGCGCCAGCAGCCGAGCAAGTACTAACTATGGCTACACCTTC. Protein sequence: CASSRASTNYGYTF.

The CDR3 bases are TGCGCCAGCAGCTTGGAACCCCAAGGGGTGGGGAGCAATCAGCCCCAGCATTTT. Protein product: CASSLEPQGVGSNQPQHF. This sequence joins TRBV5-1 and TRBJ1-5; the D gene is possibly TRBD1 (5 bases). The CDR3 spans 18 residues. Between the trimmed V and J ends, which lost 0 bases and 1 base, there was a span of 17 bases. Germline lookup yields CDR1 SGHRS and CDR2 YFSETQ.

The genes are TRBV4-2 and TRBJ2-3; D call uncertain. In germline, CDR1 is LGHNA, CDR2 YNFKEQ. The length of the CDR3 is 14 residues. Trimming stripped 1 base from V and 1 base from J, with 6 bases between. CDR3 sequence reads: CASSQVGGTDTQYF. CDR3 DNA: TGTGCCAGCAGCCAAGTGGGCGGCACAGATACGCAGTATTTT.

The chain carries TRBV13 and TRBJ1-1, with 7 bases fitting TRBD1. Trimming removed 0 bases from V and 1 base from J; junction bases left unmatched: 5. The CDR3 contains 16 residues. Germline loops: CDR1 PRHDT, CDR2 FYEKMQ (reference sequence). The CDR3 loop is CASSLGLGGPNTEAFF. CDR3 nucleotides: TGTGCCAGCAGCTTAGGCCTAGGGGGCCCGAACACTGAAGCTTTCTTT.

The V call is TRBV4-2, the J call TRBJ2-7; TRBD2 matches 8 bases. Trimming took 0 bases from V and 3 from J; bases not matched to a gene: 4. The CDR3 runs 15 residues. The germline V gene encodes CDR1 LGHNA and CDR2 YNFKEQ. CDR3 nucleotide sequence: TGTGCCAGCAGCCAAGACCGGGGGGGCAACTACGAGCAGTACTTC. This gives the protein CASSQDRGGNYEQYF.

V and J are TRBV21-1 and TRBJ1-1. TRBV21-1 has pseudogene status. This CDR3 is 17 amino acids long. The CDR3 DNA follows: TGTGCCAGCAGCAAATGGCCCAGCCCCGGAGGAGGCACTGAAGCTTTCTTT. This sequence encodes CASSKWPSPGGGTEAFF.

V usage is TRBV6-1 and J usage is TRBJ2-3; D is perhaps TRBD2 (5 bases). The V gene lost 3 bases and the J gene lost 0 bases, with 7 bases spanning the gap. The CDR3 runs to 14 residues. The germline V gene has CDR1 MNHNS and CDR2 SASEGT. The CDR3 DNA reads TGTGCCAGCAGTGACGGGGTTAGCACAGATACGCAGTATTTT. Encoded protein: CASSDGVSTDTQYF.

This clone came up a few times. The genes are TRBV15 and TRBJ1-2; no clear D gene. The germline gives CDR1 LNHNV, CDR2 YYDKDF (reference sequence). V lost 3 bases to trimming and J lost 4 bases, with 9 bases between them. This CDR3 is built from 13 residues. The CDR3 reads CATSSLGSYGYTF. CDR3 in DNA: TGTGCCACCAGCAGCCTGGGCAGCTATGGCTACACCTTC. Drawing the rest from reference TRBV15 and TRBJ1-2, the complete variable domain is DAMVIQNPRYQVTQFGKPVTLSCSQTLNHNVMYWYQQKSSQAPKLLFHYYDKDFNNEADTPDNFQSRRPNTSFCFLDIRSPGLGDTAMYLCATSSLGSYGYTFGSGTRLTVV.

The chain uses TRBV5-1 and TRBJ2-2; perhaps TRBD1 as D (6 bases). Germline assignment: CDR1 SGHRS and CDR2 YFSETQ. This CDR3 has 15 residues. With 6 bases removed from V and 2 bases from J, the gap between germline ends came to 14 bases. In DNA, the CDR3 is TGCGCCAGCACCCGAGGGGACAAAAACACCGGGGAGCTGTTTTTT. This gives the protein CASTRGDKNTGELFF.

This rearrangement joins TRBV30 to TRBJ2-7; 9 positions match TRBD2. V was pared by 0 bases and J by 9 bases, with 12 bases of the junction left unmatched. CDR3 size: 15 residues. Germline-derived CDR1 and CDR2 are GTSNPN and SVGIG (reference sequence). The DNA for the CDR3 is TGTGCCTGGAGTGTAATGAGCGGGGGGCCCTCATGGCAGTACTTC. This gives the protein CAWSVMSGGPSWQYF.

The sample holds one count of this clone. The rearrangement uses TRBV19 and TRBJ1-1, with 7 bases matching TRBD1. The CDR3 runs to 14 residues. Germline CDR1 and CDR2: LNHDA and SQIVND (reference sequence). The J segment lost 5 bases and the V segment lost 4 bases, leaving 7 bases of the junction unmatched. CDR3 bases: TGTGCCAGTAGTAGTTGGACAGGCCGAACTGAAGCTTTCTTT. Translation: CASSSWTGRTEAFF. The variable domain in full, with the rest retrieved from reference TRBV19 and TRBJ1-1, is DGGITQSPKYLFRKEGQNVTLSCEQNLNHDAMYWYRQDPGQGLRLIYYSQIVNDFQKGDIAEGYSVSREKKESFPLTVTSAQKNPTAFYLCASSSWTGRTEAFFGQGTRLTVV.

V is TRBV5-1 and J is TRBJ2-1; TRBD2 is a possible D gene (6 bases). The V gene's germline CDR1 is SGHRS and CDR2 YFSETQ. This CDR3 has 13 amino acids. Deletions cut 7 bases from V and 7 bases from J, with 15 bases between. CDR3 loop: CASLTLGGNEQFF. Here the CDR3 DNA reads TGCGCCAGCTTGACTCTTGGAGGGAATGAGCAGTTCTTC.

This clone was counted once. CDR3: CASSDRFNTEAFF. CDR3 coding DNA: TGTGCCAGCAGCGACAGGTTTAACACTGAAGCTTTCTTT. This rearrangement joins TRBV6-5 to TRBJ1-1; D is perhaps TRBD1 (6 bases). The germline CDR1 and CDR2 sequences are MNHEY and SVGAGI. The CDR3 totals 13 residues. V was pared by 6 bases and J by 2 bases, with 10 bases between.